This T cell receptor beta chain was identified during a study of blood T cells in healthy people across ages. General study findings and limits: Diversity figures based on one million T cells were deemed too low. Age showed a roughly linear inverse relationship with TCR beta diversity per million T cells. In long-lived donors, naive CD4+ cell counts and diversity exceeded those of aged donors.

This CDR3 is 15 amino acids long. V gave up 2 bases and J gave up 4 bases; unmatched junction bases: 5. CDR1 and CDR2 from the germline V gene are MNHEY and SMNVEV (reference sequence). Notes on this clonotype: No antigen is known for it.

A second about 7 to 12 cycle PCR used barcoded and J-beta primers. Using its own MiXCR run on the 5' RACE reads, TCRdb lists one record per CDR3 protein. The data hold nearly 800,000 distinct CDR3 sequences, with about 61% observed a single time. This rearrangement joins TRBV27 to TRBJ2-7, with 10 bases fitting TRBD1. This TCR came from a man aged 35-49 years in good health. The source material was blood. CDR3 protein: CASSLGGQGLYEQYF. CDR3 sequence (DNA): TGTGCCAGCAGTTTAGGGGGACAGGGGCTTTACGAGCAGTACTTC.